This TCR beta chain came from a study of beta chain features in type 1 diabetes. Study-wide points: When Type 1 diabetes patients were examined, their TCRB CDR3s proved moderately but significantly shorter in all four CD4+ subsets.

This clone was counted between two and nine times. Its target is not known. The study reverse transcribed the entire isolated RNA, so it sequenced expressed TCRB transcripts. Some clones are missing from TCRdb's copy, which holds only in-frame ones; the method was immunoSEQ multiplex PCR. The table shows 500,000 to 800,000 clones, with approximately 13% occurring only once. Every participating donor gave one draw, a heparinised blood sample averaging about 100 mL. Sorting based on CD45RO/CCR7/CD25/CD127/CD95/CD27 separated CD4+ naive, central memory, regulatory and stem cell-like memory cells. The CDR3 loop spans 15 amino acids. V lost 1 base and J 5 bases, leaving 14 bases between the germline ends. Germline CDR1 reads SGHVS; CDR2 reads FQNEAQ.

The chain couples TRBV7-8 to TRBJ1-2, with D unresolved. Material for sequencing was naive CD4+ T cells from blood. The TCR was taken from a man aged 25-40 years with type 1 diabetes. Written as DNA, the CDR3 is TGTGCCAGCAGCTTAGTCTCTAGGAGCTTATATGGCTACACCTTC. It specifies CASSLVSRSLYGYTF.